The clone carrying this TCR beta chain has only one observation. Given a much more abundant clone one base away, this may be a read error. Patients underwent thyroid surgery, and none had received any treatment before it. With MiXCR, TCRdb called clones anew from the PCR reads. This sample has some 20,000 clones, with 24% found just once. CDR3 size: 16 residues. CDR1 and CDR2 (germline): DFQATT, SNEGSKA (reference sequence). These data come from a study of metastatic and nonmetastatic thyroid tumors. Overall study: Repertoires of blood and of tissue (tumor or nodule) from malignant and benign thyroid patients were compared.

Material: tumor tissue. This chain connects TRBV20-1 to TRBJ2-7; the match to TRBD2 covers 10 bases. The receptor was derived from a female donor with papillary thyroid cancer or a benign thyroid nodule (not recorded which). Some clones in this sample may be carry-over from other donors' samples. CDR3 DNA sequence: TGCATCCCCACCGGAATGAGCGGGAGGGCGAGGTGCGAGCAGTACTTC. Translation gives CIPTGMSGRARCEQYF.